This entry concerns a single T cell receptor beta chain. Its antigen remains undetermined. There are no base qualities to consult, and no much larger clone falls within one base. This record comes from a study of blood T cells in healthy people across ages (dated by TCRdb to about 2015). At the level of the whole study: In model experiments, template switching captured about one uniquely barcoded TCR beta cDNA molecule for every two T cells. Donors were grouped into four age groups: young (average roughly 16 years), middle-aged (39), aged (around 60) and long-lived (about 90). Two additional independent replicas of 1 million unique cDNA reads from the same blood draw were analyzed for two donors (one aged 18 to 30 and one aged 80 or older). To avoid experimental bias, donors of different ages were spread randomly across the sequencing lanes. To track age-related changes in TCR beta repertoire diversity, the study relied on deep sequencing normalized with unique cDNA molecular identifiers. Overall study outcomes, separate from this receptor: Because the CMV infection status of the donors was unknown, age-related changes in expanded clonotypes may potentially have been confounded. Conclusive comparison of naive and antigen-experienced compartments was prevented by the profiling of bulk unsorted PBMCs. Estimates of total diversity based on one million sequenced T cells were considered lower bounds and underestimates. Compared with the aged group, the long-lived group had more naive CD4+ T cells, fewer expanded clones and increased TCR diversity, suggesting age selection. A strong correlation was found between observed TCR beta diversity and the percentage of naive T cells measured by flow cytometry. As age increased, observed TCR beta diversity per million T cells dropped in a roughly linear way, and a significant reduction was already evident by age 40.

The donors were roughly 38 Caucasian individuals from Russia, aged roughly 6 to 90 years, who were systemically healthy. Approximately 10 milliliters of peripheral blood were collected from each donor into EDTA-treated Vacutainer tubes. PBMCs were isolated by Ficoll-Paque density-gradient centrifugation, with at least 6 million obtained per sample. Total RNA was extracted from PBMCs with Trizol reagent, with at least 6 micrograms obtained per sample. For every donor, an aliquot of PBMCs went through flow cytometry to measure the percentages of naive CD45RAhigh/CD27high T cells. The library was built by means of 5' RACE. For sequencing, an Illumina HiSeq 2500 was employed. The second PCR ran for about 7 to 11 cycles and used a J-beta primer mix along with a sample-barcoded 5' primer. A template-switch 5' adaptor carrying 12 random nucleotides introduced a unique molecular identifier onto each TCR beta cDNA molecule. At least 3 million CDR3-containing paired-end reads were obtained from each sample. First-strand cDNA was synthesized from all RNA with the Mint cDNA synthesis kit, primed by a TRBC-specific oligonucleotide. All cDNA was treated with uracil-DNA glycosylase and then went through a first 18-cycle PCR with the universal primers M1SS and BC2_uni_R. The original methods were these. For normalization, 1 million high-quality reads were randomly selected from each sample, with every read carrying a distinct molecular identifier. Instead of being binned into consensus sequences, reads that shared molecular identifiers were thrown out. MiTCR, set to a Q25 quality threshold and the strictest error-elimination algorithm, was used for CDR3 identification, clonotype clustering and error correction. A nonparametric unseen species model using Euler transformation provided a lower-bound estimate of total TCR beta diversity. TCRdb trimmed the raw reads at Q25, called clones with MiXCR and kept productive beta chains. Rows merge per CDR3 protein into single entries with the most common DNA and genes. Here the V and J calls rest on TCRdb's processing, not on the authors' analysis. For this sample there are about 1.5 million distinct CDR3 sequences; less than 45% appear just once. The top ten hold approximately 4% of the sample.

V is clipped by 2 bases and J by 3 bases, and the sequence between their germline boundaries is 12 bases long. The CDR3 contains 15 residues, cysteine and phenylalanine counted. Only the CDR3 part of the read is kept: 45 bases, read in frame from the first base. Sequencing input: blood. The receptor chain draws on TRBV12-3 or TRBV12-4 and TRBJ2-3; the D element could tentatively be TRBD1 or TRBD2, as 5 bases agree for each. The sequence derives from a woman between 18 and 30 years old in good health. The DNA sequence reads TGTGCCAGCAGTTTAAAGCAGGGACGAACAGATACGCAGTATTTT. Protein translation: CASSLKQGRTDTQYF.